Below, 2 T cell receptor beta chains from the same sample are listed, as sequenced in a study of tumor-infiltrating lymphocytes in primary liver carcinoma. Production of TCR beta cDNA used 400 to 650 ng total RNA together with a constant-region primer. Slightly modified ARM-PCR served as the procedure for the TCR beta libraries. These libraries came from three rounds of nested multiplex PCR. The first two PCR rounds used TRBV1-TRBV30 forward primers with a C-beta reverse primer, about 10 cycles each. Each CDR3 protein gets one entry after TCRdb re-called the multiplex PCR reads with MiXCR. Among a few hundred thousand distinct CDR3 sequences listed, 45% to 70% were seen once. The blood RNA (from unsorted whole blood) was obtained, and germline DNA was also extracted. Sequencing was carried out using peripheral blood. The receptors shown here come from a woman in her twenties or thirties with primary liver carcinoma and hepatitis B virus infection.

The chain links TRBV6-6 to TRBJ2-5; D may be TRBD2 (7 bases). This CDR3 contains 15 residues. Germline V gene data show CDR1 as MNHNY and CDR2 as SVGAGI (reference sequence). V was shortened by 4 bases and J by 5 bases, with 17 bases between the two germline ends. CDR3 DNA sequence: TGTGCCAGCAGTTCGCGTCGGGGGGCAGGGGAGACCCAGTACTTC. Translating it yields CASSSRRGAGETQYF.

A note on this clonotype: Given a much more abundant clone one base away, this may be a read error. The chain carries TRBV6-6 and TRBJ1-2, with D unclear. Between the trimmed V and J ends, which lost 5 bases and 7 bases, there was a span of 14 bases. Germline V lookup: CDR1 MNHNY, CDR2 SVGAGI (reference sequence). This CDR3 has 13 amino acids. The CDR3: CASSGSDLGGYTF. DNA of the CDR3: TGTGCCAGCAGTGGGTCAGATTTGGGTGGCTACACCTTC.